Listed below are T cell receptor beta chains from one sample, sequenced in a study of T cell responses to AZD1222 COVID-19 vaccine. The method was immunoSEQ multiplex PCR; TCRdb's version includes in-frame clones alone and lacks a portion of them. The top ten hold 2% to 2.5% of the sample, which has approximately 150,000 clones, about 92% seen once. The material was peripheral blood, obtained on day 0 of AZD1222 vaccination. The source is an adult in good health. CDR3s include the opening cysteine and the closing phenylalanine or tryptophan. D genes are given only for firm matches. Clone size is shown for a subset of rows, as once, few, many or a class of expanded clone.

d_call	v_call	clone_size	j_call	cdr3_aa	cdr3_nt
-	TRBV28	-	TRBJ1-6	CASSALWNSPLHF	TGTGCCAGCAGTGCGCTCTGGAATTCACCCCTCCACTTT
-	TRBV3-1/TRBV3-2	-	TRBJ2-1	CASSQEVDTYNEQFF	TGTGCCAGCAGCCAAGAAGTGGATACCTACAATGAGCAGTTCTTC
TRBD2	TRBV2	-	TRBJ2-1	CASSTMGSGNEQFF	TGTGCCAGCAGTACTATGGGTAGCGGGAATGAGCAGTTCTTC
-	TRBV28	-	TRBJ1-2	CASSPTDYGYTF	TGTGCCAGCAGTCCGACAGACTATGGCTACACCTTC
TRBD2	TRBV7-2	-	TRBJ2-1	CASSVGLVGEQFF	TGTGCCAGCAGCGTAGGACTAGTCGGTGAGCAGTTCTTC
TRBD2	TRBV2	-	TRBJ2-3	CASSEALRLAVDTQYF	TGTGCCAGCAGTGAAGCGCTTCGACTAGCGGTAGATACGCAGTATTTT
-	TRBV4-1	-	TRBJ2-5	CASSQDILGRQRRETQYF	TGCGCCAGCAGCCAAGATATCCTGGGGAGGCAGCGGAGAGAGACCCAGTACTTC
TRBD1	TRBV6-5	-	TRBJ1-6	CATVPQGGNSPLHF	TGTGCCACCGTCCCCCAGGGGGGAAATTCACCCCTCCACTTT
-	TRBV12-5	-	TRBJ1-1	CASGLGMGEAFF	TGTGCTAGTGGTTTGGGCATGGGTGAAGCTTTCTTT
-	TRBV20-1	-	TRBJ2-7	CSAGISYEQYF	TGCAGTGCTGGGATATCCTACGAGCAGTACTTC
TRBD2	TRBV7-9	-	TRBJ2-4	CASSHHRGLAGGPRNIQYF	TGTGCCAGCAGCCACCACAGGGGGTTAGCGGGAGGGCCGAGAAACATTCAGTACTTC
-	TRBV5-6	once	TRBJ1-2	CASSSYQVPPNYGYTF	TGTGCCAGCAGCTCTTACCAGGTTCCCCCTAACTATGGCTACACCTTC
-	TRBV5-1	-	TRBJ2-5	CASSLVVEKETQYF	TGCGCCAGCAGCTTGGTCGTCGAGAAAGAGACCCAGTACTTC
-	TRBV27	-	TRBJ1-6	CASSFIASPLHF	TGTGCCAGCAGTTTTATCGCTTCACCCCTCCACTTT
-	TRBV7-2	-	TRBJ1-1	CASSLEATLNTEAFF	TGTGCCAGCAGCTTAGAGGCCACTTTGAACACTGAAGCTTTCTTT
-	TRBV4-1	-	TRBJ1-1	CASSQENMVGTEAFF	TGCGCCAGCAGCCAAGAAAATATGGTGGGTACTGAAGCTTTCTTT
-	TRBV28	few	TRBJ1-6	CASSLYSRGSPLHF	TGTGCCAGCAGTTTATACTCTCGGGGGTCACCCCTCCACTTT
TRBD1	TRBV29-1	-	TRBJ2-7	CSVGEWGQKYEQYF	TGCAGCGTTGGGGAGTGGGGACAGAAGTACGAGCAGTACTTC
-	TRBV28	-	TRBJ1-4	CASRLPGEYEKLFF	TGTGCCAGCAGACTACCAGGGGAATATGAAAAACTGTTTTTT
TRBD1	TRBV18	once	TRBJ1-5	CASSPAGQADSNQPQHF	TGTGCCAGCTCGCCTGCGGGACAGGCTGATAGCAATCAGCCCCAGCATTTT
-	TRBV27	few	TRBJ1-1	CASSLSWYTEAFF	TGTGCCAGCAGTTTATCATGGTACACTGAAGCTTTCTTT
-	TRBV28	-	TRBJ1-2	CASFTTSNYGYTF	TGTGCCAGTTTCACGACTTCTAACTATGGCTACACCTTC
TRBD2	TRBV7-3	-	TRBJ2-1	CASSLIIGGASDNEQFF	TGTGCCAGCAGCTTAATTATCGGGGGGGCGAGTGACAATGAGCAGTTCTTC